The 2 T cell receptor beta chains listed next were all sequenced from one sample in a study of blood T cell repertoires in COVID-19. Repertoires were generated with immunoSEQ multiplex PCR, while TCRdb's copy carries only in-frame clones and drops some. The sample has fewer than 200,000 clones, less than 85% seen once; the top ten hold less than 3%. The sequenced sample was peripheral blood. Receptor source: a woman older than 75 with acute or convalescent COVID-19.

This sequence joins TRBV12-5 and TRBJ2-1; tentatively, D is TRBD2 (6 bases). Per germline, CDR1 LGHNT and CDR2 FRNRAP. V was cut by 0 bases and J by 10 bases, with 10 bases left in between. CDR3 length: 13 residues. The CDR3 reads CASGLVIGGEQFF. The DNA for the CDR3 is TGTGCTAGTGGTTTGGTAATCGGGGGAGAGCAGTTCTTC.

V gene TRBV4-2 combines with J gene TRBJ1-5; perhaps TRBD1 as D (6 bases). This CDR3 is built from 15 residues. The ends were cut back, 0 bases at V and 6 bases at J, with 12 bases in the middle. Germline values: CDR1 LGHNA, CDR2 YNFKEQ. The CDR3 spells CASSQDLQGLQPQHF. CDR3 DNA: TGTGCCAGCAGCCAAGATTTACAGGGCCTTCAGCCCCAGCATTTT.